This TCR beta chain was recorded in a study of blood T cell repertoires in COVID-19 (dated by TCRdb to the early 2020s). For the study in its entirety: The collaborator samples originated in the United States, Italy and Spain and spanned the acute and convalescent phases of COVID-19. The material from the prospective study consisted of cDNA or gDNA derived from T cells, B-cell-depleted T cells, or PBMCs. The dataset comprised deeply sampled blood TCRbeta repertoires from subjects exposed to, actively infected with, or recovered from COVID-19. The repertoires were released in a freely available public database meant as a resource for research on the immune response to SARS-CoV-2. The samples were drawn from two sources: the first 160 participants of the ongoing ImmuneRACE study, and 1,254 subjects contributed by 6 global collaborators. A de-identified subject ID, COVID-19 status, age in years and sex were almost always included in the sample metadata. Where available, HLA class I and class II types were taken from metadata supplied by the sample provider and were not determined by assay-based typing.

The study at large found these results: Clinical and demographic metadata were provided uncurated, with the amount varying by source and participant.

TCRbeta CDR3 regions were amplified from genomic DNA by means of the immunoSEQ Assay, a bias-controlled multiplex PCR. Under the source paper's analysis protocol: The number of nucleated cells in each sample was estimated from the amplification of reference gene primers within the assay. Sequence reads were collapsed and filtered to measure the absolute abundance of every unique TCRbeta CDR3 rearrangement. For each sample, productive Simpson clonality was calculated as the square root of Simpson's diversity index over productive rearrangements. TCRdb re-hosts the immuneACCESS table, in-frame sequences only. Its copies lack some clones; in the studies checked, an unresolved V gene accounts for under half of them, and the cause for the rest is not known. V, J and clone size are taken as reported in that table, and D and trimming were inferred from the DNA itself. In this sample the table shows around 250,000 clones, approximately 80% of which occur a single time. The biggest ten clones account for approximately 3.5% of the sample.

Each collaborating institution followed its own protocols to collect whole blood in K2EDTA tubes. For TCRbeta analysis, collaborator samples were shipped as frozen whole blood, as isolated PBMCs, or as DNA extracted from either sample type. As concerns this clone: The antigen this receptor binds is unknown. No much larger clonotype is one base removed from it; base qualities were not supplied.

V trim: 3 bases; J trim: 8 bases; unmatched bases: 10. The CDR3, from cysteine to phenylalanine, totals 15 residues. CDR3 DNA is the only sequence kept; it has 45 bases, read in frame from the first base. Per the germline V gene, WSHSY is the CDR1 and SAAADI is the CDR2. The receptor comes from a young woman with acute or convalescent COVID-19. Here the chain combines TRBV10-2 and TRBJ2-1, with 7 central nucleotides matching TRBD2. Sequenced material: peripheral blood. The CDR3 reads as follows: CASSEVGGPSHEQFF. The sequenced DNA is TGCGCCAGCAGTGAAGTGGGAGGGCCTTCCCATGAGCAGTTCTTC.